This T cell receptor (beta chain) comes out of a study of control samples from healthy donors and cancer patients. Germline lookup yields CDR1 SGHRS and CDR2 YFSETQ. The CDR3 covers 11 residues. Deletions cut 2 bases from V and 7 bases from J, with 5 bases between. Assay used: immunoSEQ multiplex PCR; TCRdb lists only in-frame clones, some missing. The sample includes over 85,000 clones, roughly nine tenths seen only once; the top ten take 2% to 2.5%. Sequences were obtained from blood. This sequence originates from a woman younger than 30 in good health. The chain uses TRBV5-1 and TRBJ2-3; D is undetermined. In DNA form, the CDR3 reads TGCGCCAGCAGCTTTGGTAATACGCAGTATTTT. Amino acid sequence: CASSFGNTQYF.